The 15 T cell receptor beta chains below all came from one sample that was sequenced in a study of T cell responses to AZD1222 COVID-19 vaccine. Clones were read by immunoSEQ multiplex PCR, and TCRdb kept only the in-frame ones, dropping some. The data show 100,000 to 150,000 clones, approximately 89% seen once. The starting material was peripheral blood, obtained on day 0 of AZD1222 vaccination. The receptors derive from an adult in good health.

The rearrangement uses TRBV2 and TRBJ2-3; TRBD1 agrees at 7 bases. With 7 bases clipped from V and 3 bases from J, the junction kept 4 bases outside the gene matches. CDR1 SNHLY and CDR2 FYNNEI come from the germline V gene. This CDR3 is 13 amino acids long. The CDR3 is CASNRGKTDTQYF. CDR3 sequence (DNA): TGTGCCAGCAACAGGGGAAAAACAGATACGCAGTATTTT.

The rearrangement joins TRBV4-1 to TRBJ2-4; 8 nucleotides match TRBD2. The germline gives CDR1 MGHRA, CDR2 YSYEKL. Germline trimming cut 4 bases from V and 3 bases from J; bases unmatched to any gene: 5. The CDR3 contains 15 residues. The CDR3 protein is CASSLQLADKNIQYF. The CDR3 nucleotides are TGCGCCAGCAGCCTGCAACTAGCGGACAAAAACATTCAGTACTTC.

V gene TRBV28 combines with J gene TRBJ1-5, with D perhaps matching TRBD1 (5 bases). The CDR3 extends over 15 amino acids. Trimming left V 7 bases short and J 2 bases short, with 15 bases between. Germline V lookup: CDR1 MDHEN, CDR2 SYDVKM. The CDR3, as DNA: TGTGCCAGCAACTGGGGGGGACGGGGCAATCAGCCCCAGCATTTT. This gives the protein CASNWGGRGNQPQHF. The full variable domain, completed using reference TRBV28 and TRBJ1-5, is DVKVTQSSRYLVKRTGEKVFLECVQDMDHENMFWYRQDPGLGLRLIYFSYDVKMKEKGDIPEGYSVSREKKERFSLILESASTNQTSMYLCASNWGGRGNQPQHFGDGTRLSIL.

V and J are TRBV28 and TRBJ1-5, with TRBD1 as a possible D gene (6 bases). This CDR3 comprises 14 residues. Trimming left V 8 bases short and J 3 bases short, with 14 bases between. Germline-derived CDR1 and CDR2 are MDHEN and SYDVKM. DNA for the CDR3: TGTGCCAGCTCCTCGGGACACCTCAATCAGCCCCAGCATTTT. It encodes CASSSGHLNQPQHF. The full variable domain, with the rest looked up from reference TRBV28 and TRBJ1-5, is DVKVTQSSRYLVKRTGEKVFLECVQDMDHENMFWYRQDPGLGLRLIYFSYDVKMKEKGDIPEGYSVSREKKERFSLILESASTNQTSMYLCASSSGHLNQPQHFGDGTRLSIL.

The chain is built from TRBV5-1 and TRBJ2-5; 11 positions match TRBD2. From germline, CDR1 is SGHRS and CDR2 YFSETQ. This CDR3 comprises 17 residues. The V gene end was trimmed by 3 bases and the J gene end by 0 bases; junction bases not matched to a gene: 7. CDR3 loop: CASSSSPSGGYQETQYF. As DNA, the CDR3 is TGCGCCAGCAGCTCATCTCCTAGCGGGGGGTACCAAGAGACCCAGTACTTC.

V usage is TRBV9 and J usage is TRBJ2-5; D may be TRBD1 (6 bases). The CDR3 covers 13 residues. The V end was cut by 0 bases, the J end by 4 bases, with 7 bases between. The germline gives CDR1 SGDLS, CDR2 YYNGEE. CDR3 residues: CASSVEGGETQYF. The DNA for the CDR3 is TGTGCCAGCAGCGTAGAAGGGGGAGAGACCCAGTACTTC.

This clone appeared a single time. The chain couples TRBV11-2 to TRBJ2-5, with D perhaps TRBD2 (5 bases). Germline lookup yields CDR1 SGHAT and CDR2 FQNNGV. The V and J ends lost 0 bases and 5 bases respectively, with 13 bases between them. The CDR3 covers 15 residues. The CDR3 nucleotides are TGTGCCAGCAGCTTAGAGGGCGGGCCGGGGGAGACCCAGTACTTC. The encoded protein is CASSLEGGPGETQYF. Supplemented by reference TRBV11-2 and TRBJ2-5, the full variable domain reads EAGVAQSPRYKIIEKRQSVAFWCNPISGHATLYWYQQILGQGPKLLIQFQNNGVVDDSQLPKDRFSAERLKGVDSTLKIQPAKLEDSAVYLCASSLEGGPGETQYFGPGTRLLVL.

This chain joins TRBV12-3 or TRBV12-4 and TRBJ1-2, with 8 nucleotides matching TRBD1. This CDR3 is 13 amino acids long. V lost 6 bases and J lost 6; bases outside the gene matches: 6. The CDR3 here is CASSLGTGHGYTF. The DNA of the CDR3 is TGTGCCAGCAGCCTGGGGACAGGACATGGCTACACCTTC.

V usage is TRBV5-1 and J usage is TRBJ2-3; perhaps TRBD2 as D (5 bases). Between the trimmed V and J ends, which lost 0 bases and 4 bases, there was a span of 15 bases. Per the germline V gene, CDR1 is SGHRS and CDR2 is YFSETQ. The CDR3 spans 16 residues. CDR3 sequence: CASSLAAGGYSDTQYF. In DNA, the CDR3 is TGCGCCAGCAGCTTGGCCGCGGGCGGGTACTCAGATACGCAGTATTTT.

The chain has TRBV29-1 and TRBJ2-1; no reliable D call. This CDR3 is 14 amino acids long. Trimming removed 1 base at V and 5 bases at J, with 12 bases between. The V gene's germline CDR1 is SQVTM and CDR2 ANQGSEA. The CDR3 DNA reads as TGCAGCGTTGAAGGGGGTCGCCCTAACAATGAGCAGTTCTTC. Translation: CSVEGGRPNNEQFF.

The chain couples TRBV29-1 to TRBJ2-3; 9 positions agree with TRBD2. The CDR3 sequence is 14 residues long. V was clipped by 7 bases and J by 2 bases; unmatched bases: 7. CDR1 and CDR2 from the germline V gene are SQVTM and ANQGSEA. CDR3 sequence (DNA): TGCAGCGCAGATAGCGGGAGAGTCACAGATACGCAGTATTTT. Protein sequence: CSADSGRVTDTQYF.

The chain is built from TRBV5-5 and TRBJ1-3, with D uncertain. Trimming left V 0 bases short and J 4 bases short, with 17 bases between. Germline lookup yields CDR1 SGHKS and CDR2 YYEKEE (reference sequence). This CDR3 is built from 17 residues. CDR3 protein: CASSLAPIERVGNTIYF. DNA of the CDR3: TGTGCCAGCAGCTTGGCCCCAATAGAACGGGTCGGAAACACCATATATTTT.

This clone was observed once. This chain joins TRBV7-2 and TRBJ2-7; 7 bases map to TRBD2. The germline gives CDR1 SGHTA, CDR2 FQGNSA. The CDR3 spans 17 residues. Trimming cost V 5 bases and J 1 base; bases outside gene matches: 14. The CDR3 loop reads CASSAPSRREISYEQYF. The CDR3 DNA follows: TGTGCCAGCAGCGCACCAAGTAGGCGGGAGATTTCCTACGAGCAGTACTTC.

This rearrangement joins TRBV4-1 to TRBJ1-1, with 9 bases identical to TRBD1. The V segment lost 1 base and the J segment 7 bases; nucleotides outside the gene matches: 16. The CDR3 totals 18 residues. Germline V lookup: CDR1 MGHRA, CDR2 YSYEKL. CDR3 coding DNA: TGCGCCAGCAGCCAAGTTACCTCTTTGGGACAGGGTATCGGTGAAGCTTTCTTT. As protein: CASSQVTSLGQGIGEAFF.

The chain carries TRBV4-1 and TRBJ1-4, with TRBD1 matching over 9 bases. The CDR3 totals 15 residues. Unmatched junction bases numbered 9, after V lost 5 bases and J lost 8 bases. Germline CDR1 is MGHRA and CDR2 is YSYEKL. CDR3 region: CASSTSGTGNEKLFF. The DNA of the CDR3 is TGCGCCAGCAGCACCTCCGGGACAGGGAACGAAAAACTGTTTTTT.